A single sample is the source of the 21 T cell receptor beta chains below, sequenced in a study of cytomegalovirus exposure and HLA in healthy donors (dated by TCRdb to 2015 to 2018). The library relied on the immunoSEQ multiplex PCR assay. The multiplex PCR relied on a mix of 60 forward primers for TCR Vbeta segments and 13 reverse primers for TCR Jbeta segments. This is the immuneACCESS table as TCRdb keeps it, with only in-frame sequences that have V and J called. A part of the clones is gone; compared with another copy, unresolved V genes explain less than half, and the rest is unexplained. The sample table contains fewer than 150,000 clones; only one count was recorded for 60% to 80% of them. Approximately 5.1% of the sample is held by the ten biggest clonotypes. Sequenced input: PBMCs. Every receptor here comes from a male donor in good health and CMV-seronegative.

CDR3 region: CSAKTDYGYTF. The CDR3, as DNA: TGCAGTGCTAAGACAGACTATGGCTACACCTTC. This chain joins TRBV20-1 and TRBJ1-2, with D possibly matching TRBD1 (5 bases). The CDR3 sequence is 11 residues long. V was cut by 4 bases and J by 3 bases, with 6 bases left in between. Per germline, CDR1 DFQATT and CDR2 SNEGSKA (reference sequence).

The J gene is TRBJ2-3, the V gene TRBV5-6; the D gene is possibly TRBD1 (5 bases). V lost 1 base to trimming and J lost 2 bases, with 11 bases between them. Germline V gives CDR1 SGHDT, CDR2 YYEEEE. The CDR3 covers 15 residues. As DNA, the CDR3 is TGTGCCAGCAGCTTGCGCAGGGCTTACACAGATACGCAGTATTTT. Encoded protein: CASSLRRAYTDTQYF.

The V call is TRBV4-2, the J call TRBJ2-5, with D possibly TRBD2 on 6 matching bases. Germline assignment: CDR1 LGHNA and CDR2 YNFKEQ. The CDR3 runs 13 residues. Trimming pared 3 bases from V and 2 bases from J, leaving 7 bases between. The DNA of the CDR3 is TGTGCCAGCAGCCAGGGGACTCAAGAGACCCAGTACTTC. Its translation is CASSQGTQETQYF.

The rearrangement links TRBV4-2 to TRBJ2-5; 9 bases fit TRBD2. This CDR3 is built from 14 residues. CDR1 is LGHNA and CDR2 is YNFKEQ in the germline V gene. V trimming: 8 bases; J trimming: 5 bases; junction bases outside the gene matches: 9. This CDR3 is CASRSSAGGETQYF. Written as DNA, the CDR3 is TGTGCCAGCCGTTCGTCGGCGGGGGGGGAGACCCAGTACTTC.

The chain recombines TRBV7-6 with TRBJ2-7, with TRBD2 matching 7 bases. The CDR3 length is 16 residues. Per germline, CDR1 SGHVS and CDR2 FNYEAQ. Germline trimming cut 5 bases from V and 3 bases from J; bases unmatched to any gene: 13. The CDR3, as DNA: TGTGCCAGCAGCCCTAGGGGAGTAACGGGGGGCTACGAGCAGTACTTC. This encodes CASSPRGVTGGYEQYF.

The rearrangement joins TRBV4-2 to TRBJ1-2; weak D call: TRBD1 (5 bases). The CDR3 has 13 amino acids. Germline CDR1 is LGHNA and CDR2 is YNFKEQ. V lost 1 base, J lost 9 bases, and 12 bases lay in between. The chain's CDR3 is CASSQGRVRSYTF. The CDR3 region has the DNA TGTGCCAGCAGCCAAGGCAGGGTTAGGAGCTACACCTTC.

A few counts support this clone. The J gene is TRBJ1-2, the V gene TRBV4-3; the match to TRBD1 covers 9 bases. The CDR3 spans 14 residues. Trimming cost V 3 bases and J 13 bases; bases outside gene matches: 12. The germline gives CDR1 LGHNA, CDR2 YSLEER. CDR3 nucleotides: TGCGCCAGCAGCCACCTCCGGGACAGGGCCATCCCCACCTTC. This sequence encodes CASSHLRDRAIPTF.

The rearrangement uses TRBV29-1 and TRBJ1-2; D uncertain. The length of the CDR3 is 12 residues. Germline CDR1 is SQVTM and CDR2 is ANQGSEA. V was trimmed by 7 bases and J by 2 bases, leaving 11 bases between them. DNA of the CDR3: TGCAGCGCCTTCGACGGGAACTATGGCTACACCTTC. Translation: CSAFDGNYGYTF.

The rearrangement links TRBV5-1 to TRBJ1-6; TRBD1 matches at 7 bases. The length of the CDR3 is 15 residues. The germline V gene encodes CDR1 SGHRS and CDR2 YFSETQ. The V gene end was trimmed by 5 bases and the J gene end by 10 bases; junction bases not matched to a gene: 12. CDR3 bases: TGCGCCAGCAGATCTGGGACAGAGAACGGATCACCCCTCCACTTT. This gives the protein CASRSGTENGSPLHF.

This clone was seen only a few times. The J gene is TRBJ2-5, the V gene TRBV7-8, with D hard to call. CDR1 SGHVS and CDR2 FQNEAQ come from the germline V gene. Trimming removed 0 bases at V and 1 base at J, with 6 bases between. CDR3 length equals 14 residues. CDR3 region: CASSLANSQETQYF. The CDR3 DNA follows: TGTGCCAGCAGCTTAGCTAACAGCCAAGAGACCCAGTACTTC.

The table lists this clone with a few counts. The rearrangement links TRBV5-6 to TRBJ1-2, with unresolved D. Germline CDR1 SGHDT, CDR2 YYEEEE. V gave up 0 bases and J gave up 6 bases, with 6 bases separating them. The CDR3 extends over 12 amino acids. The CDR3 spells CASSLGQDGYTF. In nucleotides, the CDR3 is TGTGCCAGCAGCTTGGGGCAGGATGGCTACACCTTC.

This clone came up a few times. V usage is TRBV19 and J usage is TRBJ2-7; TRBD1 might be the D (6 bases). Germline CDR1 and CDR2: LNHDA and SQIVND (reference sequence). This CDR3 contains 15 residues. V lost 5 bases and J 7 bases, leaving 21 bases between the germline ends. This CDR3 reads CASSFPGQPSGEQYF. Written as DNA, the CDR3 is TGTGCCAGTAGTTTCCCGGGACAACCTTCTGGAGAGCAGTACTTC.

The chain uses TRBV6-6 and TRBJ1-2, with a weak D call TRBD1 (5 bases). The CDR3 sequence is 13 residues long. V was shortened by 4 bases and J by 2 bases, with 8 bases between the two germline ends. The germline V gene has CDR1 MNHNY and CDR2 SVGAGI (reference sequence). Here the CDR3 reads CASSWGGNYGYTF. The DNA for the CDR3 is TGTGCCAGCAGTTGGGGGGGGAACTATGGCTACACCTTC.

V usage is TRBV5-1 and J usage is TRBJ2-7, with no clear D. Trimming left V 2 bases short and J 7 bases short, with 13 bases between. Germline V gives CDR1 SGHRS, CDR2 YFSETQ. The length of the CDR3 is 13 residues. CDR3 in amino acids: CASSLGPQQEQYF. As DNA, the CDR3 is TGCGCCAGCAGCTTAGGCCCACAGCAGGAGCAGTACTTC. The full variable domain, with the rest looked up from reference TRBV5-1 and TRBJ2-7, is KAGVTQTPRYLIKTRGQQVTLSCSPISGHRSVSWYQQTPGQGLQFLFEYFSETQRNKGNFPGRFSGRQFSNSRSEMNVSTLELGDSALYLCASSLGPQQEQYFGPGTRLTVT.

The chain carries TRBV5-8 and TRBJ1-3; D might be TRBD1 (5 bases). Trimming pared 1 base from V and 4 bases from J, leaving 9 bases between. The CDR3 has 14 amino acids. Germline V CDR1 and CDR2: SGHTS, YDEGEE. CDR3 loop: CASSLKGIGNTIYF. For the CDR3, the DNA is TGTGCCAGCAGCTTGAAGGGGATCGGAAACACCATATATTTT.

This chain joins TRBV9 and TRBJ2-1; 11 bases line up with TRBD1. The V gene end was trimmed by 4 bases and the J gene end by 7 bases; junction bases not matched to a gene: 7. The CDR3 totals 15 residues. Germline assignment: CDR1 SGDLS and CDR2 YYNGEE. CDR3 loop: CASSFGQGARNEQFF. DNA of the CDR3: TGTGCCAGCAGCTTTGGACAGGGGGCAAGGAATGAGCAGTTCTTC.

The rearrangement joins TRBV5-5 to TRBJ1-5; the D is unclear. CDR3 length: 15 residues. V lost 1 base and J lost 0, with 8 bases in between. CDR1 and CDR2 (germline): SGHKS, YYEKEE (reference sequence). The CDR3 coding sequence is TGTGCCAGCAGCTTGTGGCAAAATAGCAATCAGCCCCAGCATTTT. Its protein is CASSLWQNSNQPQHF.

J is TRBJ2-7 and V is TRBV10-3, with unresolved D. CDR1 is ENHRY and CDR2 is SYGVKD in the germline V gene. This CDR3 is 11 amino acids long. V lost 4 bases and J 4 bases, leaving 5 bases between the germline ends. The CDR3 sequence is CAISGTYEQYF. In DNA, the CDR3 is TGTGCCATCAGTGGTACTTACGAGCAGTACTTC.

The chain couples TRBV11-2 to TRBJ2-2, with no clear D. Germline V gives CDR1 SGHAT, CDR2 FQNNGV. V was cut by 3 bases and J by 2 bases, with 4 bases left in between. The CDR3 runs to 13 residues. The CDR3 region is CASSFLNTGELFF. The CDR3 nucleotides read TGTGCCAGCAGCTTTCTTAACACCGGGGAGCTGTTTTTT.

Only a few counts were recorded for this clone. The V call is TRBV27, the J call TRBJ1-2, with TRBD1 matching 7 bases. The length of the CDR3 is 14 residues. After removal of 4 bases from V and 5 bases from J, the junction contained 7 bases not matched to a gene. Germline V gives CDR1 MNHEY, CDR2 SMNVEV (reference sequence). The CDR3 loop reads CASSSLDRVYGYTF. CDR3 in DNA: TGTGCCAGCAGTTCCCTAGACAGGGTATATGGCTACACCTTC.

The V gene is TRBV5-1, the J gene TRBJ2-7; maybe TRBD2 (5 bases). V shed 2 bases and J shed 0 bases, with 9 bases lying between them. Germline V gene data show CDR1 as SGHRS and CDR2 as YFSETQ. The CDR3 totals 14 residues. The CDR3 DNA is TGCGCCAGCAGCTTTGAGGGCCTCTCCTACGAGCAGTACTTC. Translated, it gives CASSFEGLSYEQYF.